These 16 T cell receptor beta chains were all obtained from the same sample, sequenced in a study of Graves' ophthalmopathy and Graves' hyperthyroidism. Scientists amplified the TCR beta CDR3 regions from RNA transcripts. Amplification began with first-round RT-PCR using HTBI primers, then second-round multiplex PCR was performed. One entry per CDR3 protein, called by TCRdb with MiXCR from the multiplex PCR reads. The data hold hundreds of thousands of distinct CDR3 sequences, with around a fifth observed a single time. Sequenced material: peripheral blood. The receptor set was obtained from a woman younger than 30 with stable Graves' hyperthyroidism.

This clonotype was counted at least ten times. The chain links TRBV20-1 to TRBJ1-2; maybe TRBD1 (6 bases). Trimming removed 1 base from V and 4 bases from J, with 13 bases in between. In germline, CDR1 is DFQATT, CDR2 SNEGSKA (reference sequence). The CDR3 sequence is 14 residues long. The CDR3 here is CSARGGRGGYGYTF. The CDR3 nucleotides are TGCAGTGCTAGAGGCGGCAGGGGCGGCTATGGCTACACCTTC.

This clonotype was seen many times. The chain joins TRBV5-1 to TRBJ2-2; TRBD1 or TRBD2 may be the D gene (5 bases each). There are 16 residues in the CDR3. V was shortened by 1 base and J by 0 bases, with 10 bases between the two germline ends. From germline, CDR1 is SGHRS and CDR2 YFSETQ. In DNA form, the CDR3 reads TGCGCCAGCAGCTTGATCGGGGCCTCGAACACCGGGGAGCTGTTTTTT. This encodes CASSLIGASNTGELFF.

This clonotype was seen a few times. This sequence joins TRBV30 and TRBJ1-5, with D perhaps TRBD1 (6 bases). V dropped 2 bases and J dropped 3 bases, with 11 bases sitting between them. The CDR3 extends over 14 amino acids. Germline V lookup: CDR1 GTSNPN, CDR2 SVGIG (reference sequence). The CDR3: CAWSQDRLNQPQHF. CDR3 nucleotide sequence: TGTGCCTGGAGTCAGGACAGACTCAATCAGCCCCAGCATTTT. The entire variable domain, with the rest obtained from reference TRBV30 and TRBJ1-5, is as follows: SQTIHQWPATLVQPVGSPLSLECTVEGTSNPNLYWYRQAAGRGLQLLFYSVGIGQISSEVPQNLSASRPQDRQFILSSKKLLLSDSGFYLCAWSQDRLNQPQHFGDGTRLSIL.

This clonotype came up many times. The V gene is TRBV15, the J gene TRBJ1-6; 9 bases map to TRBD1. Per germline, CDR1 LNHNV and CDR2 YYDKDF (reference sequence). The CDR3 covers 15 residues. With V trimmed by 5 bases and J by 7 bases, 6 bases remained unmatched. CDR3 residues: CATSGGQGNNSPLHF. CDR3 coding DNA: TGTGCCACCAGCGGAGGACAGGGGAACAATTCACCCCTCCACTTT.

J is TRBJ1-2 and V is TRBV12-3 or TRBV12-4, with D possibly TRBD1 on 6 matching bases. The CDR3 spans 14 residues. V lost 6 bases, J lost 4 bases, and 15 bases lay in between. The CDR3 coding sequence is TGTGCCAGCAGGCTTGCCGGGACATCCTATGGCTACACCTTC. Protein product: CASRLAGTSYGYTF.

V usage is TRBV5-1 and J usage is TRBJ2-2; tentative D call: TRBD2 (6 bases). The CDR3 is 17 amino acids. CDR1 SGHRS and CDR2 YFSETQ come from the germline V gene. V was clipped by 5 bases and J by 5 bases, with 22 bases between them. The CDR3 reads CASSPNGGTDFTGELFF. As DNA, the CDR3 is TGCGCCAGCAGTCCGAACGGCGGGACTGATTTTACCGGGGAGCTGTTTTTT.

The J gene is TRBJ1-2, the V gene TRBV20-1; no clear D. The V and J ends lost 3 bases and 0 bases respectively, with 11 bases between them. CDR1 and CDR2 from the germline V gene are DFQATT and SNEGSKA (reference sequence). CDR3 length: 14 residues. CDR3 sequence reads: CSARAKSSNYGYTF. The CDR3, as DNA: TGCAGTGCTAGGGCCAAATCCTCTAACTATGGCTACACCTTC.

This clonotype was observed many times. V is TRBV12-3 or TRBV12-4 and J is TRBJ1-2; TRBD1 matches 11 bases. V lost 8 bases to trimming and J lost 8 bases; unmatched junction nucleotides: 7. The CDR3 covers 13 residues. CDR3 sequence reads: CASGQGAFGGYTF. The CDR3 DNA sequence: TGTGCCAGCGGACAGGGGGCTTTTGGGGGCTACACCTTC.

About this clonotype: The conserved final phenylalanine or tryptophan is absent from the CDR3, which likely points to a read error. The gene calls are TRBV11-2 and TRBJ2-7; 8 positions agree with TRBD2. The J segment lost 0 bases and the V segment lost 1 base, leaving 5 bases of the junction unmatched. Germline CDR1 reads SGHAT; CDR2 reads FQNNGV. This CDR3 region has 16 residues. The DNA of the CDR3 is TGTGCCAGCAGCTTAGTTATTAGCGGGGTCTCCTACGAGCAGTACCTC. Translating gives CASSLVISGVSYEQYL.

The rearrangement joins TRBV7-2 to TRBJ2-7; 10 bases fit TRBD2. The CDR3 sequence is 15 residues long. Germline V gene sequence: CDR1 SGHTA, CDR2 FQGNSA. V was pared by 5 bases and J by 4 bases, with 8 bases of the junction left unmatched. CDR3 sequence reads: CASSPSSGSPYEQYF. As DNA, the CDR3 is TGTGCCAGCAGCCCCTCTAGCGGGAGTCCGTACGAGCAGTACTTC. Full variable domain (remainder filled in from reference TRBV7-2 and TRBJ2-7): GAGVSQSPSNKVTEKGKDVELRCDPISGHTALYWYRQSLGQGLEFLIYFQGNSAPDKSGLPSDRFSAERTGGSVSTLTIQRTQQEDSAVYLCASSPSSGSPYEQYFGPGTRLTVT.

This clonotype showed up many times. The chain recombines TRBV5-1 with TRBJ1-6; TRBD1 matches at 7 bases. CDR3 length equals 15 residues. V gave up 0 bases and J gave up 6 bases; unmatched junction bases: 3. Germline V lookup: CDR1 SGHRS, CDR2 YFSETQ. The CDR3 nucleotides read TGCGCCAGCAGCTTGGTTCCAGGGGGTAATTCACCCCTCCACTTT. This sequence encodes CASSLVPGGNSPLHF.

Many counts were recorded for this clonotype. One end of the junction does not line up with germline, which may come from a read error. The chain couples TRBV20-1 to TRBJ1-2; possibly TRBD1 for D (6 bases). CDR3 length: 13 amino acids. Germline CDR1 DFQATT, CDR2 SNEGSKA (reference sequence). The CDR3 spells CSARATGMDGYTF. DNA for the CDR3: TGCAGTGCAAGAGCCACAGGGATGGATGGCTACACCTTC.

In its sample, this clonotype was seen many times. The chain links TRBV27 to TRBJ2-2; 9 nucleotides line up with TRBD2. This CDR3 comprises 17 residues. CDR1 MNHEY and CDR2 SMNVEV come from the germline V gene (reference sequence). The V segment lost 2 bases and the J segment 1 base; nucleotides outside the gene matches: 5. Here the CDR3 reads CASSLQASGMNTGELFF. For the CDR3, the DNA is TGTGCCAGCAGTTTACAAGCTAGCGGGATGAACACCGGGGAGCTGTTTTTT.

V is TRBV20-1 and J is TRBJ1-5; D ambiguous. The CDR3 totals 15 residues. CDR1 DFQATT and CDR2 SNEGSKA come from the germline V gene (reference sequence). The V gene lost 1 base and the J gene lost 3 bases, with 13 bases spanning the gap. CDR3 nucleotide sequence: TGCAGTGCTAGAGTTTGGAACAGAGACAATCAGCCCCAGCATTTT. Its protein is CSARVWNRDNQPQHF.

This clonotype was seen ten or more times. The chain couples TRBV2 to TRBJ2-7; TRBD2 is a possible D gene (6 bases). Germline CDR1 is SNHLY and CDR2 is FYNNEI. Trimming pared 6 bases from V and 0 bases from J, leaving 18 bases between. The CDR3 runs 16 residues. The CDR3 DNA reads TGTGCCAGCAGGAAAGGCTTGGGGGGTCTCTCCTACGAGCAGTACTTC. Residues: CASRKGLGGLSYEQYF.

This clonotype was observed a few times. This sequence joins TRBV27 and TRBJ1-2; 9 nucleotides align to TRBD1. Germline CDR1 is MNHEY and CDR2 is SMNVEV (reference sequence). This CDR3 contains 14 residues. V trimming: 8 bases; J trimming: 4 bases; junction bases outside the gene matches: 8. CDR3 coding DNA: TGTGCCAGCGGGACAGGGCACCTCTTCTATGGCTACACCTTC. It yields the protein CASGTGHLFYGYTF.